This T cell receptor (beta chain) appears in the sequencing data of a study of blood T cell repertoires in COVID-19. Looking at the study overall: Material from acute and convalescent COVID-19 was sourced from the United States, Italy and Spain. PBMCs, B-cell-depleted T cells, or T cells provided the cDNA or gDNA that made up the material.

V was pared by 7 bases and J by 7 bases, with 20 bases between. This CDR3 is 14 amino acids long. CDR1 is SGHRS and CDR2 is YFSETQ in the germline V gene. In the authors' methods: Cell counts per sample came from amplifying reference gene primers. Method: immunoSEQ multiplex PCR; TCRdb's copy keeps in-frame clones and lacks some. V, J and clone size are taken as reported in that table, and D and trimming were inferred from the DNA itself. The repertoire holds approximately 130,000 clones, with around 83% as singletons. The chain is built from TRBV5-1 and TRBJ1-2; no clear D. The specimen sequenced was peripheral blood. The origin of this receptor is a human donor in a cohort sampled during active COVID-19. The CDR3 DNA sequence: TGCGCCAGCTTCGACACCCTTGGTATTCCTGGCTACACCTTC. Translated, it gives CASFDTLGIPGYTF.